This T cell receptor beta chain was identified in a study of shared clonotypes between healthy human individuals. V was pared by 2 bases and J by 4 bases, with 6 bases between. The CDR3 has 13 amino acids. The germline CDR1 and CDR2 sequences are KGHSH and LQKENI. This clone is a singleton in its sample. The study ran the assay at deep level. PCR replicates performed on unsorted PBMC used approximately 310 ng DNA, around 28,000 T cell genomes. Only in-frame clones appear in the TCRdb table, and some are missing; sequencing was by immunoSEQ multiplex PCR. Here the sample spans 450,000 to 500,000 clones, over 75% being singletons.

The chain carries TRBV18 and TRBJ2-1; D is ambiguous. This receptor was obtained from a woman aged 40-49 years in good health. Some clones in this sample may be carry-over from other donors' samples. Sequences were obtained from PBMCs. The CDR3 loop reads CASSPVGYNEQFF. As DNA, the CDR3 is TGTGCCAGCTCACCAGTGGGGTACAATGAGCAGTTCTTC.